One and the same sample provided the 23 T cell receptor beta chains below, sequenced in a study of blood T cell repertoires in COVID-19. The method was immunoSEQ multiplex PCR; TCRdb's version includes in-frame clones alone and lacks a portion of them. The table lists some 120,000 clones, roughly nine tenths of them singletons. Sequencing was carried out using peripheral blood. These receptors came from a middle-aged man with acute or convalescent COVID-19.

This clone appeared once. V usage is TRBV2 and J usage is TRBJ2-7, with D perhaps matching TRBD1 (5 bases). This CDR3 has 12 amino acids. Germline-derived CDR1 and CDR2 are SNHLY and FYNNEI. Deletions cut 8 bases from V and 4 bases from J, with 12 bases between. The CDR3 coding sequence is TGTGCCAGCGGACAAACTGTGTACGAGCAGTACTTC. This encodes CASGQTVYEQYF.

The chain couples TRBV6-5 to TRBJ2-7; 10 bases are a match to TRBD1. CDR1 is MNHEY and CDR2 is SVGAGI in the germline V gene. The J segment lost 4 bases and the V segment lost 7 bases, leaving 7 bases of the junction unmatched. There are 14 residues in the CDR3. The CDR3: CASNVRQGAYEQYF. For the CDR3, the DNA is TGTGCCAGCAACGTCAGACAGGGGGCTTACGAGCAGTACTTC.

The V gene is TRBV6-5, the J gene TRBJ2-5, with 7 bases aligning to TRBD1. Trimming at V came to 7 bases and at J to 5 bases, leaving 7 bases not matched to a gene. CDR3 length equals 13 residues. The germline CDR1 and CDR2 sequences are MNHEY and SVGAGI. The CDR3 DNA is TGTGCCAGCAAAACAGGGGTGGAGGAGACCCAGTACTTC. Protein: CASKTGVEETQYF.

The chain couples TRBV3-1 (or the pseudogene TRBV3-2) to TRBJ1-2; D is possibly TRBD1 (6 bases). The V end was cut by 0 bases, the J end by 8 bases, with 16 bases between. CDR1 LGHDT and CDR2 YNNKEL come from the germline V gene (reference sequence). The CDR3 sequence is 15 residues long. Here the CDR3 reads CASSQEFRGIVGYTF. The CDR3 coding sequence is TGTGCCAGCAGCCAAGAGTTCAGGGGAATTGTCGGCTACACCTTC.

This clone turned up a few times. The V call is TRBV5-6, the J call TRBJ1-3, with 8 bases matching TRBD1. This CDR3 has 14 residues. Germline lookup yields CDR1 SGHDT and CDR2 YYEEEE. V shed 3 bases, J shed 2 bases, and the junction held 1 base outside the gene matches. This CDR3 is CASSYRGAGNTIYF. The CDR3, as DNA: TGTGCCAGCAGCTACAGGGGGGCTGGAAACACCATATATTTT.

This clone has just a few counts. The gene calls are TRBV5-6 and TRBJ2-1, with a possible D match to TRBD2 (5 bases). The CDR3 runs to 12 residues. With 0 bases removed from V and 9 bases from J, the gap between germline ends came to 7 bases. Germline V gene data show CDR1 as SGHDT and CDR2 as YYEEEE. As DNA, the CDR3 is TGTGCCAGCAGCTTGGTAGGAGGTGAGCAGTTCTTC. Residues: CASSLVGGEQFF.

This chain uses TRBV7-9 with TRBJ1-1; TRBD1 aligns across 8 bases. The CDR3 covers 15 residues. In germline, CDR1 is SEHNR, CDR2 FQNEAQ (reference sequence). V was clipped by 5 bases and J by 1 base; unmatched bases: 6. The CDR3 sequence is CASSPGGAENTEAFF. DNA of the CDR3: TGTGCCAGCAGCCCAGGGGGCGCGGAGAACACTGAAGCTTTCTTT. The full variable domain, rest sourced from reference TRBV7-9 and TRBJ1-1, is DTGVSQNPRHKITKRGQNVTFRCDPISEHNRLYWYRQTLGQGPEFLTYFQNEAQLEKSRLLSDRFSAERPKGSFSTLEIQRTEQGDSAMYLCASSPGGAENTEAFFGQGTRLTVV.

The chain recombines TRBV5-4 with TRBJ2-7; 7 nucleotides align to TRBD2. J gave up 4 bases and V 0 bases, and 7 bases lay outside the gene matches. The CDR3 covers 15 residues. In germline, CDR1 is SGHNT, CDR2 YYREEE (reference sequence). The DNA of the CDR3 is TGTGCCAGCAGCTTGGAGGCTAGCGGACTGTACGAGCAGTACTTC. It yields the protein CASSLEASGLYEQYF.

The J gene is TRBJ2-7, the V gene TRBV5-5; 7 nucleotides line up with TRBD2. Germline CDR1 is SGHKS and CDR2 is YYEKEE (reference sequence). The CDR3 is made up of 17 amino acids. Trimming at V came to 4 bases and at J to 5 bases, leaving 18 bases not matched to a gene. CDR3 in amino acids: CASSRYPLGEGLNEQYF. The CDR3, as DNA: TGTGCCAGCAGCCGTTACCCCTTGGGGGAGGGCCTCAACGAGCAGTACTTC.

This chain connects TRBV2 to TRBJ1-2, with D uncertain. The V end was cut by 7 bases, the J end by 4 bases, with 19 bases between. The CDR3 sequence is 15 residues long. The germline gives CDR1 SNHLY, CDR2 FYNNEI. The chain's CDR3 is CASTEGQVPLYGYTF. CDR3 coding DNA: TGTGCCAGCACCGAAGGTCAGGTACCACTCTATGGCTACACCTTC.

The chain couples TRBV5-5 to TRBJ2-5; D remains ambiguous. There are 13 residues in the CDR3. CDR1 SGHKS and CDR2 YYEKEE come from the germline V gene (reference sequence). Deletions cut 1 base from V and 4 bases from J, with 8 bases between. Here the CDR3 reads CASSLYPGETQYF. The CDR3, as DNA: TGTGCCAGCAGCTTGTACCCAGGAGAGACCCAGTACTTC. Filled out from reference TRBV5-5 and TRBJ2-5, the complete variable domain reads DAGVTQSPTHLIKTRGQQVTLRCSPISGHKSVSWYQQVLGQGPQFIFQYYEKEERGRGNFPDRFSARQFPNYSSELNVNALLLGDSALYLCASSLYPGETQYFGPGTRLLVL.

The chain combines TRBV7-2 with TRBJ2-2; 11 positions agree with TRBD2. This CDR3 is 16 amino acids long. Germline assignment: CDR1 SGHTA and CDR2 FQGNSA. V dropped 3 bases and J dropped 3; count of bases not matched to a gene: 3. CDR3 nucleotides: TGTGCCAGCAGCTTTAGCGGGAGGGCCGACACCGGGGAGCTGTTTTTT. Amino acid sequence: CASSFSGRADTGELFF.

This clone has just one count. V is TRBV12-5 and J is TRBJ2-1; possible D gene TRBD2, 6 bases. The CDR3 loop spans 16 amino acids. Trimming removed 0 bases from V and 3 bases from J, with 12 bases in between. Germline loops: CDR1 LGHNT, CDR2 FRNRAP. CDR3 residues: CASGLVGRGNYNEQFF. The CDR3, as DNA: TGTGCTAGTGGTTTGGTGGGACGCGGGAACTACAATGAGCAGTTCTTC.

V gene TRBV10-1 combines with J gene TRBJ2-7; 7 nucleotides line up with TRBD1. The V segment lost 4 bases and the J segment 1 base; nucleotides outside the gene matches: 4. CDR3 size: 14 residues. The germline CDR1 and CDR2 sequences are WNHNN and SYGVQD (reference sequence). As DNA, the CDR3 is TGCGCCAGCAGTGGAAGGACAGGTTCCTACGAGCAGTACTTC. Amino acid sequence: CASSGRTGSYEQYF.

This sequence joins TRBV3-1 (or the pseudogene TRBV3-2) and TRBJ1-2, with TRBD1 matching over 9 bases. The CDR3 extends over 12 amino acids. Trimming at V came to 4 bases and at J to 7 bases, leaving 1 base not matched to a gene. The germline V gene has CDR1 LGHDT and CDR2 YNNKEL (reference sequence). DNA of the CDR3: TGTGCCAGCAGCCCGGACAGGGGTGGCTACACCTTC. This gives the protein CASSPDRGGYTF.

In DNA, the CDR3 is TGCGCCAGCAGCCAAGACAGGGTCATCTCTGGAAACACCATATATTTT. Its translation is CASSQDRVISGNTIYF. V is TRBV4-1 and J is TRBJ1-3; maybe TRBD1 (5 bases). Deletions cut 0 bases from V and 0 bases from J, with 9 bases between. The germline V gene encodes CDR1 MGHRA and CDR2 YSYEKL. This CDR3 spans 16 amino acids.

This rearrangement joins TRBV29-1 to TRBJ2-1; 7 nucleotides match TRBD1. V dropped 4 bases and J dropped 4; count of bases not matched to a gene: 10. CDR3 size: 15 residues. Germline V lookup: CDR1 SQVTM, CDR2 ANQGSEA. The CDR3 DNA sequence: TGCAGCGTTGGGGTAAACAGGGGCCGTTACAATGAGCAGTTCTTC. Translated, it gives CSVGVNRGRYNEQFF.

Concerning this clone: The sample carries other DNA sequences with the same CDR3. This chain joins TRBV9 and TRBJ2-1; tentatively, D is TRBD2 (6 bases). CDR1 is SGDLS and CDR2 is YYNGEE in the germline V gene. The CDR3 consists of 14 residues. Between the trimmed V and J ends, which lost 0 bases and 7 bases, there was a span of 11 bases. CDR3 coding DNA: TGTGCCAGCAGCGTAGGGCCGGGGGTGAATGAGCAGTTCTTC. This translates into CASSVGPGVNEQFF.

The chain recombines TRBV9 with TRBJ1-2; no definite D call. Trimming removed 0 bases at V and 9 bases at J, with 12 bases between. Per the germline V gene, CDR1 is SGDLS and CDR2 is YYNGEE. The CDR3 totals 13 residues. The CDR3 sequence is CASSVEPGVRYTF. CDR3 coding DNA: TGTGCCAGCAGCGTAGAACCCGGGGTGCGCTACACCTTC.

The genes are TRBV3-1 (or the pseudogene TRBV3-2) and TRBJ2-3; TRBD2 matches at 12 bases. Germline V gene lookup returns CDR1 LGHDT and CDR2 YNNKEL (reference sequence). J gave up 4 bases and V 4 bases, and 6 bases lay outside the gene matches. The CDR3 covers 16 residues. The CDR3 spells CASSPTSGGWADTQYF. The CDR3 DNA sequence: TGTGCCAGCAGCCCCACTAGCGGGGGGTGGGCAGATACGCAGTATTTT.

This chain joins TRBV7-3 and TRBJ2-2; 7 positions match TRBD1. Per germline, CDR1 SGHTA and CDR2 FQGTGA. V shed 4 bases and J 1 base; nucleotides not matched to a gene: 3. The CDR3 runs 15 residues. CDR3 bases: TGTGCCAGCAGCTCCCGGGACAGGAACACCGGGGAGCTGTTTTTT. It is translated as CASSSRDRNTGELFF.

The chain links TRBV12-3 or TRBV12-4 to TRBJ1-6; D remains unclear. Trimming stripped 3 bases from V and 12 bases from J, with 12 bases between. CDR3 length: 13 amino acids. The CDR3 bases are TGTGCCAGCAGTTTGAACTCACCGGGACCCCTCCACTTT. Encoded protein: CASSLNSPGPLHF.

CDR3 nucleotide sequence: TGTGCCAGTAGTAGAGGACAGGGTGGTCAGCCCCAGCATTTT. Translated: CASSRGQGGQPQHF. The V and J genes are TRBV19 and TRBJ1-5; 8 nucleotides match TRBD1. The CDR3 has 14 residues. The germline CDR1 and CDR2 sequences are LNHDA and SQIVND (reference sequence). The V segment lost 4 bases and the J segment 6 bases; nucleotides outside the gene matches: 5. The full variable domain, rest sourced from reference TRBV19 and TRBJ1-5, is DGGITQSPKYLFRKEGQNVTLSCEQNLNHDAMYWYRQDPGQGLRLIYYSQIVNDFQKGDIAEGYSVSREKKESFPLTVTSAQKNPTAFYLCASSRGQGGQPQHFGDGTRLSIL.